This is a list of T cell receptor beta chains from one sample in a study of response to subunit inactivated influenza vaccine. MiXCR, applied by TCRdb to the RT-PCR reads, yields one record per CDR3 protein. The sample holds about 800,000 distinct CDR3 sequences, less than 25% seen once. The sequences come from PBMCs from blood, collected 5 days after vaccination. The receptors were gathered from a man in his forties or fifties who received an inactivated influenza vaccine. Each CDR3 is given with its conserved first and last residue. The order of the fields is V gene, D gene, J gene, clone size, CDR3 DNA, CDR3 protein. A D gene is named only where the DNA matches it firmly. Not all rows give a size; the values are once, few, many and, for expanded clones, a class.

>TRBV4-2|.|TRBJ1-5|many
TGTGCCAGCAGCCAAGTGCGGGGGGAGGATCAGCCCCAGCATTTT
CASSQVRGEDQPQHF
>TRBV7-2|.|TRBJ1-6|few
TGTGCCAGCAGCTTGTCAGTGTATAATTCACCCCTCCACTTT
CASSLSVYNSPLHF
>TRBV20-1|.|TRBJ1-5|.
TGCAGTGCCACAGGGACCTCTTATAGCAATCAGCCCCAGCATTTT
CSATGTSYSNQPQHF
>TRBV10-3|TRBD1|TRBJ1-1|.
TGTGCCATCAGCGGTCGGACAGGGGCTGAAGCTTTCTTT
CAISGRTGAEAFF
>TRBV10-3|TRBD1|TRBJ2-5|.
TGTGCCATCAGTGAGTCGGCAGGGGGCACCGAGACCCAGTACTTC
CAISESAGGTETQYF
>TRBV20-1|TRBD1|TRBJ1-2|.
TGCAGTGCTAGAGATCTGACAGGGAACTATGGCTACACCTTC
CSARDLTGNYGYTF
>TRBV7-9|.|TRBJ2-7|few
TGTGCCAGCAGCCCGAAGGGACTCGAGCAGTACTTC
CASSPKGLEQYF
>TRBV5-6|TRBD1|TRBJ1-5|.
TGTGCCAGCAGCTCTGGACAGGGTAGAGATCAGCCCCAGCATTTT
CASSSGQGRDQPQHF
>TRBV12-3/TRBV12-4|.|TRBJ1-3|.
TGTGCCAGCAGTGGGGGAACTGGAAACATATATTTT
CASSGGTGNIYF
>TRBV4-3|TRBD2|TRBJ2-7|.
TGCGCCAGCAGCCAGGGGAGGGCTGGCGGCTACGAGCAGTACTTC
CASSQGRAGGYEQYF
>TRBV12-3/TRBV12-4|.|TRBJ2-1|few
TGTGCCAGCAGTTTTCACCCCTCTAGCTCCTACAATGAGCAGTTCTTC
CASSFHPSSSYNEQFF
>TRBV7-8|.|TRBJ2-5|few
TGTGCCAGCAGCTTAGCAGGGGTCGTTCAAGAGACCCAGTACTTC
CASSLAGVVQETQYF